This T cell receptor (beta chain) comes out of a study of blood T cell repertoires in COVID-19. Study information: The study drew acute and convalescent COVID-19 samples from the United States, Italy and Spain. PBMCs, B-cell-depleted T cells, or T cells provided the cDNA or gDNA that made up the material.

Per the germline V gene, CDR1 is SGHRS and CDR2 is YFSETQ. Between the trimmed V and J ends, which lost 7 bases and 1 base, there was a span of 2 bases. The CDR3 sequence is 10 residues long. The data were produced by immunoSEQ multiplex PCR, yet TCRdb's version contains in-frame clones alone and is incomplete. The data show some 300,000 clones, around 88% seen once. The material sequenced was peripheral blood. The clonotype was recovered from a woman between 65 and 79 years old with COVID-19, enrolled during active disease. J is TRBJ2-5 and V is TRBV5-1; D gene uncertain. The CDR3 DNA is TGCGCCAGCCTCCAAGAGACCCAGTACTTC. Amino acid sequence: CASLQETQYF.